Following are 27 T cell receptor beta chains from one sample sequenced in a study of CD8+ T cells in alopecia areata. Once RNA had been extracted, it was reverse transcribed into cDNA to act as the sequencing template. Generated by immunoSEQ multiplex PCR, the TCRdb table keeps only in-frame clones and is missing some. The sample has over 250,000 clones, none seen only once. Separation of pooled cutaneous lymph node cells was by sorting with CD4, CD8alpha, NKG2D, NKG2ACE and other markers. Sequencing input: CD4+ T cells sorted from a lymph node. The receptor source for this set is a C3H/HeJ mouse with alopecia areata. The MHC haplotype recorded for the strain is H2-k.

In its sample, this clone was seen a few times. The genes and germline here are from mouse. The covered CDR3 bases are TGTGCCAGCAGTGAACAGATATCAAACTCC. It yields the protein CASSEQISNS. The entire CDR3 protein is CASSEQISNSDYTF. The chain uses TRBV13-1 and TRBJ1-2; the D is unclear. Read coverage stops 4 residues before the CDR3 terminus; the germline J gene supplies the remainder. V was cut by 2 bases and J by 0 bases, with 8 bases left in between. The CDR3 runs to 14 residues. Germline V gene data show CDR1 as NSHNY and CDR2 as SYGAGN.

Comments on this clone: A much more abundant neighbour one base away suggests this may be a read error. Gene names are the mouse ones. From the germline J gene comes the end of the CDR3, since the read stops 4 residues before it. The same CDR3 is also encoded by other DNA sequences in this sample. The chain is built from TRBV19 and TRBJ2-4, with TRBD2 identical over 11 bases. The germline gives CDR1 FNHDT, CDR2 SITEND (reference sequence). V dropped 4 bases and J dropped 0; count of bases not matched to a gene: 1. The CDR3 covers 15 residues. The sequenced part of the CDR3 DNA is TGTGCCAGCAGTGGGACTGGGGGTAGTCAAAAC. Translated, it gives CASSGTGGSQN. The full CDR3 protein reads CASSGTGGSQNTLYF. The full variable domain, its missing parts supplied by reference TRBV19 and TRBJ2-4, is GGIITQTPKFLIGQEGQKLTLKCQQNFNHDTMYWYRQDSGKGLRLIYYSITENDLQKGDLSEGYDASREKKSSFSLTVTSAQKNEMAVFLCASSGTGGSQNTLYFGAGTRLSVL.

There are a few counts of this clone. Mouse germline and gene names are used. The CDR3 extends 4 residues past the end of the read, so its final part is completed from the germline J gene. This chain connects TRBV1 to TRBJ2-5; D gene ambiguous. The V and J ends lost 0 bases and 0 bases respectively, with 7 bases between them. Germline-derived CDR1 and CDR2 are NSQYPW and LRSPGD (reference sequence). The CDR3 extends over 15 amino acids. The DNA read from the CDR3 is TGCACCTGCAGTGCAGATCTACTTAACCAAGAC. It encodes CTCSADLLNQD. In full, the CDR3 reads CTCSADLLNQDTQYF.

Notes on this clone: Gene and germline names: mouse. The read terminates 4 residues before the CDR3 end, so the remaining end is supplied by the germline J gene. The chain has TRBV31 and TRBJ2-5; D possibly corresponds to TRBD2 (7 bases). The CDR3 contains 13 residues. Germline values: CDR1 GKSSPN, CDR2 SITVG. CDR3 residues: CAWTGGRRDTQYF. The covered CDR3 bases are TGTGCCTGGACCGGGGGGCGCCGAGAC.

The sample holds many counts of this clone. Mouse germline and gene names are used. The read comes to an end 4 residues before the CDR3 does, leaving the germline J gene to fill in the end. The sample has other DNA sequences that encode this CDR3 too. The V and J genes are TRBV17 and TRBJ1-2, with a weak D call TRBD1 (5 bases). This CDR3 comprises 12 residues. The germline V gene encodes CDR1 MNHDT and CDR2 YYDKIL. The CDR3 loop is CASSRQGSDYTF. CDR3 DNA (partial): TGTGCTAGCAGTAGACAGGGATCC.

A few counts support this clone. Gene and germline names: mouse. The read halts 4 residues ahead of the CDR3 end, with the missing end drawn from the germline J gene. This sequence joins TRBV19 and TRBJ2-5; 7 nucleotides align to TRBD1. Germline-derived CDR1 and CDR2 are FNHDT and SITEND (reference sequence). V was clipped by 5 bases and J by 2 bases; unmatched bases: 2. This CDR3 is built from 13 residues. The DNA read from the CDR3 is TGTGCCAGCAGGGGGACAGCCCAAGAC. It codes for CASRGTAQD. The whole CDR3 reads CASRGTAQDTQYF.

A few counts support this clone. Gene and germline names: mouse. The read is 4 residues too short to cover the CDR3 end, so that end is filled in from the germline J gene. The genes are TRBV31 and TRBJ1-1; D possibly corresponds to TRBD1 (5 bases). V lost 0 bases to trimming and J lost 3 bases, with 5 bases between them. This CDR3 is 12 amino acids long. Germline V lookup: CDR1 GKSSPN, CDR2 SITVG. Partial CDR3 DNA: TGTGCCTGGAGTCTAGGGGACACA. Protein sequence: CAWSLGDT. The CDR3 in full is CAWSLGDTEVFF. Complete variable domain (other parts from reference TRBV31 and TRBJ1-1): AQTIHQWPVAEIKAVGSPLSLGCTIKGKSSPNLYWYWQATGGTLQQLFYSITVGQVESVVQLNLSASRPKDDQFILSTEKLLLSHSGFYLCAWSLGDTEVFFGKGTRLTVV.

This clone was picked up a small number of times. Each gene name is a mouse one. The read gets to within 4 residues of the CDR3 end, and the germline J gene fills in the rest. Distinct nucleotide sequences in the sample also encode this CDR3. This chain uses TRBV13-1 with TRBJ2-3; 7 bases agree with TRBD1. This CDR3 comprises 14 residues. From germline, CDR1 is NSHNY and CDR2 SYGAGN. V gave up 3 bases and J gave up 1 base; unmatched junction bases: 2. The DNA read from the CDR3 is TGTGCCAGCAGTGCGCAGGGGGGTGCAGAA. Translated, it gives CASSAQGGAE. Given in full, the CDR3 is CASSAQGGAETLYF.

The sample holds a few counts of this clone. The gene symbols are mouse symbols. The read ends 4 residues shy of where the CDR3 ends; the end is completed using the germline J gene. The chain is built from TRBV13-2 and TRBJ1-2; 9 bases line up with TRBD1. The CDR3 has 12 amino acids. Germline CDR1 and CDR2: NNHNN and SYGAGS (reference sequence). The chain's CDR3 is CASGLGQGDYTF. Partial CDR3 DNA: TGTGCCAGCGGTCTGGGACAGGGC.

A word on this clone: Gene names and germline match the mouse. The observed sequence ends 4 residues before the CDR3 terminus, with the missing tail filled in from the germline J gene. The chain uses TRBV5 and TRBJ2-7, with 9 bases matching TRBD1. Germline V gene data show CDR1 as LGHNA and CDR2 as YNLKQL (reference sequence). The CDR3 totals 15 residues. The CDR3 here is CASSQLRDREDEQYF. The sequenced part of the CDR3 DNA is TGTGCCAGCAGCCAACTCCGGGACAGGGAGGAT.

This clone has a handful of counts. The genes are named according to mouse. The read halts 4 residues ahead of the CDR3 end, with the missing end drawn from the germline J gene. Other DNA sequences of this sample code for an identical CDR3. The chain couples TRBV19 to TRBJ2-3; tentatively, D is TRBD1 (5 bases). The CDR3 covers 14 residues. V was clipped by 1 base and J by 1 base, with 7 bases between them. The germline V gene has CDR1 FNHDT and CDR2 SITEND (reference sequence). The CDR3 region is CASSIRGGAETLYF. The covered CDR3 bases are TGTGCCAGCAGTATAAGGGGAGGTGCAGAA.

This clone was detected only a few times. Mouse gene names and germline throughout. This chain's CDR3 is CASTPGLGGPTGQLYF. CDR3 DNA, as far as it was read: TGTGCCAGCACCCCGGGACTGGGGGGCCCCACCGGG. This rearrangement joins TRBV19 to TRBJ2-2; 12 nucleotides agree with TRBD2. The read falls 4 residues short of the CDR3 end, and the missing part is taken from the germline J gene. In germline, CDR1 is FNHDT, CDR2 SITEND (reference sequence). V gave up 6 bases and J gave up 4 bases; unmatched junction bases: 7. The CDR3 contains 16 residues.

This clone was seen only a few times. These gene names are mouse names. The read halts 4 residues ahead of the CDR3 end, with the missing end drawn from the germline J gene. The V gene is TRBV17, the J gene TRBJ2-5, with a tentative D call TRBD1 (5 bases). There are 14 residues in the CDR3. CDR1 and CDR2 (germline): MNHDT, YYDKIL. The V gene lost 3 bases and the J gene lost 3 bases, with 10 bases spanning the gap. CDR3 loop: CASSSAGQQDTQYF. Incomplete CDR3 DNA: TGTGCTAGCAGTAGTGCTGGACAACAAGAC.

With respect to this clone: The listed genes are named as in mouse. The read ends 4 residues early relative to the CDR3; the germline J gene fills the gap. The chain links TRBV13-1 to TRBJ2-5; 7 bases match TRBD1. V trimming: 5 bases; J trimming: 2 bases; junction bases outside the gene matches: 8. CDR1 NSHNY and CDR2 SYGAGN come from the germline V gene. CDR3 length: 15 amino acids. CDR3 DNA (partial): TGTGCCAGCAGGAGCCCGCGGGACAGCCAAGAC. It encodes CASRSPRDSQD. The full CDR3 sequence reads CASRSPRDSQDTQYF.

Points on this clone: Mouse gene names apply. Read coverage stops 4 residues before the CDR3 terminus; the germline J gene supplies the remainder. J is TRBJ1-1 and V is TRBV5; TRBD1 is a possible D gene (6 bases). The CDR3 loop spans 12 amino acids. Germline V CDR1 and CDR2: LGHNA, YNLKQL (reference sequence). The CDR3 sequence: CASSQVDREVFF. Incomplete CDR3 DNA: TGTGCCAGCAGCCAAGTGGACAGA.

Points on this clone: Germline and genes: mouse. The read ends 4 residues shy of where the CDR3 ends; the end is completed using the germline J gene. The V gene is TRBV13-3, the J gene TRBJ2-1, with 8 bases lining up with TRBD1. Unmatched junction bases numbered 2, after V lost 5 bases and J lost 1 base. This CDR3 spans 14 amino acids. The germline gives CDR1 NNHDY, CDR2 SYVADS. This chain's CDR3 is CASSQGANYAEQFF. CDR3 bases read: TGTGCCAGCAGCCAGGGGGCAAACTATGCT.

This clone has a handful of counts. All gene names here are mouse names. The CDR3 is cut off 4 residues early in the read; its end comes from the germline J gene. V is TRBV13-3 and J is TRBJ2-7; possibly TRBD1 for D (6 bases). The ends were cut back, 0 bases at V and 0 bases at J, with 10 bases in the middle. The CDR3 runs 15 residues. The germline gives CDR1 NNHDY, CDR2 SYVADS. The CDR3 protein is CASSDDPGASYEQYF. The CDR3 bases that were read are TGTGCCAGCAGTGATGACCCAGGGGCCTCCTAT.

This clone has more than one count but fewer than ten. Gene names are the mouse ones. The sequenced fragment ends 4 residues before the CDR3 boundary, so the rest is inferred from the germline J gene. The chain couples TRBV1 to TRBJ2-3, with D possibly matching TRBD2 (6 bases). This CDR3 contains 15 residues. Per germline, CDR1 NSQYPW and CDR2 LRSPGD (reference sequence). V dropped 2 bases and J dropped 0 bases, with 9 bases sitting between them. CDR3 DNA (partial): TGCACCTGCAGTGCATGGGGGACTAGTGCAGAA. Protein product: CTCSAWGTSAE. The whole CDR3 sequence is CTCSAWGTSAETLYF.

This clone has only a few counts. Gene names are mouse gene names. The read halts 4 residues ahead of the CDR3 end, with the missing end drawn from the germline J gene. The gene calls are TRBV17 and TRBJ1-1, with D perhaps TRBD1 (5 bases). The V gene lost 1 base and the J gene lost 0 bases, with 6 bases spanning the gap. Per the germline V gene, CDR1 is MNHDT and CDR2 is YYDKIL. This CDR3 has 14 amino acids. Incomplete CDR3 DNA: TGTGCTAGCAGTAGAGGAGGGGAGAACACA. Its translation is CASSRGGENT. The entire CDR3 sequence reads CASSRGGENTEVFF.

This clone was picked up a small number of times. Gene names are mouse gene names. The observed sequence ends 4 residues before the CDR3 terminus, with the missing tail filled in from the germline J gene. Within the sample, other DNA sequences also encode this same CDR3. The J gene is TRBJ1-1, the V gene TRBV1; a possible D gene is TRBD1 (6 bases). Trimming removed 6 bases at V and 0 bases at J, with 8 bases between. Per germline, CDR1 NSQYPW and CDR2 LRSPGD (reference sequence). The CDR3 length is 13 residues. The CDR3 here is CTCRDRANTEVFF. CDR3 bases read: TGCACCTGCAGGGACAGAGCAAACACA.

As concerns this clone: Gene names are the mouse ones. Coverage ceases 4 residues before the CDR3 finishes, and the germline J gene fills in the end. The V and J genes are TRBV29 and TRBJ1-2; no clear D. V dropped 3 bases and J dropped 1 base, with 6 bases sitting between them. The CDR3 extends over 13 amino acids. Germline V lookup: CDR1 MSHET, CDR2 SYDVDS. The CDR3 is CASSFSENSDYTF. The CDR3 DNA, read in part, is TGTGCTAGCAGTTTCTCAGAAAACTCC.

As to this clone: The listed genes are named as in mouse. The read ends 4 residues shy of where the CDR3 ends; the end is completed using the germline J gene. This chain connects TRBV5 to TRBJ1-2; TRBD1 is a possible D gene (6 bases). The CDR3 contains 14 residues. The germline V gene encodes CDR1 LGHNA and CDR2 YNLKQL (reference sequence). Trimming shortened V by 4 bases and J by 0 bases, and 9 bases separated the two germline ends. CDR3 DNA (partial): TGTGCCAGCAGCCCGGGACAACCAAACTCC. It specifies CASSPGQPNS. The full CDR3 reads CASSPGQPNSDYTF.

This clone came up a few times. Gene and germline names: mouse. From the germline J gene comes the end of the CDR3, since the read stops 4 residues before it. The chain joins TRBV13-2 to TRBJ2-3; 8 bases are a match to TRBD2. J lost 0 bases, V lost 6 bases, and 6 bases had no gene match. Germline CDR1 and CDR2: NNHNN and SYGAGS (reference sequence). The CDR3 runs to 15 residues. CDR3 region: CASETGGTSAETLYF. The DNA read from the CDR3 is TGTGCCAGCGAAACTGGGGGAACTAGTGCAGAA.

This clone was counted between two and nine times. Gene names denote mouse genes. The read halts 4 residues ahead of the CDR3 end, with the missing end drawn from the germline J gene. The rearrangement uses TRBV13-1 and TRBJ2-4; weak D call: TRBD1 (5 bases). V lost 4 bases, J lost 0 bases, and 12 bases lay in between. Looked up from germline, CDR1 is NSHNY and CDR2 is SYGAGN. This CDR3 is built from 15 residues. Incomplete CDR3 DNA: TGTGCCAGCAGTCCTGACAGAATTAGTCAAAAC. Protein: CASSPDRISQN. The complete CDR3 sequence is CASSPDRISQNTLYF.

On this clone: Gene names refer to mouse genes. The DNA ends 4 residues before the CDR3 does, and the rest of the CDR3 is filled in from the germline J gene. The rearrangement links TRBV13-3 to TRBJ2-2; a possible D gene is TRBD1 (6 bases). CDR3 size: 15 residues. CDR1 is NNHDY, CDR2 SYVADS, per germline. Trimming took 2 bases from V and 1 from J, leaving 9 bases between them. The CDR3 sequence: CASSERGQNTGQLYF. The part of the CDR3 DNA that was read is TGTGCCAGCAGTGAGAGGGGACAAAACACCGGG.

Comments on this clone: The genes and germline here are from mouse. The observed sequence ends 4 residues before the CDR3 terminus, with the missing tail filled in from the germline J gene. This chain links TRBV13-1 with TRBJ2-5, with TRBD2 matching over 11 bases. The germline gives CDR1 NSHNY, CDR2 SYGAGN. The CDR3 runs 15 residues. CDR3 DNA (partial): TGTGCCAGCAGTGATGCCCGGGACTGGGGGGAC. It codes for CASSDARDWGD. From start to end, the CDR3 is CASSDARDWGDTQYF.

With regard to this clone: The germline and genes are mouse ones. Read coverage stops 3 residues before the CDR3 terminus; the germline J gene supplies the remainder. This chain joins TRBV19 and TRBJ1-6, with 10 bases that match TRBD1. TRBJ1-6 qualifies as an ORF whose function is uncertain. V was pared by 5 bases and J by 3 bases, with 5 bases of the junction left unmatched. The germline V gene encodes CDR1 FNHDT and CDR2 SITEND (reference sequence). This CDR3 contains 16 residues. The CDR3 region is CASSLRTGGYNSPLYF. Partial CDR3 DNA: TGTGCCAGCAGCCTTCGGACAGGGGGCTATAATTCGCCC.